This entry lists 17 T cell receptor beta chains sequenced from one sample in a study of neurological immune-mediated disorders. TCRdb reprocessed the 5' RACE reads via MiXCR and lists one record per CDR3 protein. The table includes approximately 82,000 distinct CDR3 sequences, 13% to 15% detected once. The sequencing sample was made of PBMCs. The receptors here all came from a woman in her forties or fifties in good health.

This clonotype showed up many times. The chain carries TRBV6-2 or TRBV6-3 and TRBJ1-5, with TRBD1 matching 8 bases. The CDR3 extends over 17 amino acids. The V segment lost 5 bases and the J segment 0 bases; nucleotides outside the gene matches: 9. The germline V gene has CDR1 MNHEY and CDR2 SVGEGT. This CDR3 reads CASSTRTGSPSNQPQHF. The CDR3 nucleotides read TGTGCCAGCAGTACCAGGACAGGGAGCCCTAGCAATCAGCCCCAGCATTTT.

This clonotype was counted ten times or more. The rearrangement uses TRBV24-1 and TRBJ2-5; TRBD1 matches at 7 bases. V lost 5 bases, J lost 5 bases, and 10 bases stayed unmatched. The germline gives CDR1 KGHDR, CDR2 SFDVKD. The CDR3 contains 15 residues. The CDR3 loop reads CATSVLDRAGETQYF. The CDR3 DNA sequence: TGTGCCACCAGTGTTCTTGACAGGGCCGGGGAGACCCAGTACTTC.

This clonotype occurred many times. The chain combines TRBV28 with TRBJ1-5; D gene unclear. Trimming removed 8 bases from V and 4 bases from J, with 9 bases in between. Germline V gives CDR1 MDHEN, CDR2 SYDVKM. The CDR3 extends over 12 amino acids. The chain's CDR3 is CASGLQNQPQHF. The CDR3 bases are TGTGCCAGCGGACTCCAAAATCAGCCCCAGCATTTT. The whole variable domain, remainder taken from reference TRBV28 and TRBJ1-5, is DVKVTQSSRYLVKRTGEKVFLECVQDMDHENMFWYRQDPGLGLRLIYFSYDVKMKEKGDIPEGYSVSREKKERFSLILESASTNQTSMYLCASGLQNQPQHFGDGTRLSIL.

Relative to its sample, this clonotype is medium-sized. The V call is TRBV5-1, the J call TRBJ2-5, with 8 bases that match TRBD1. J lost 4 bases, V lost 4 bases, and 9 bases had no gene match. The CDR3 length is 15 residues. CDR1 and CDR2 from the germline V gene are SGHRS and YFSETQ. The CDR3 reads CASSTLGQGGETQYF. The CDR3 nucleotides read TGCGCCAGCAGCACCCTCGGACAGGGTGGAGAGACCCAGTACTTC.

This clonotype was observed many times. The rearrangement uses TRBV5-1 and TRBJ2-3, with 8 bases that match TRBD2. CDR3 length: 15 residues. Trimming at V came to 3 bases and at J to 5 bases, leaving 8 bases not matched to a gene. Germline CDR1 SGHRS, CDR2 YFSETQ. CDR3 protein: CASSSTGTREDTQYF. The DNA for the CDR3 is TGCGCCAGCAGCTCCACCGGGACTAGGGAAGATACGCAGTATTTT.

This clonotype occurred a few times. The chain recombines TRBV20-1 with TRBJ1-2, with no clear D. Trimming cost V 0 bases and J 6 bases, with 14 bases left between them. Germline V gene data show CDR1 as DFQATT and CDR2 as SNEGSKA (reference sequence). This CDR3 spans 14 amino acids. The DNA of the CDR3 is TGCAGTGCTAGAGATCCCGAACGGGCCGATGGCTACACCTTC. Translating gives CSARDPERADGYTF.

This sequence joins TRBV10-3 and TRBJ2-7, with 7 positions matching TRBD1. From germline, CDR1 is ENHRY and CDR2 SYGVKD. Trimming took 8 bases from V and 2 from J; bases not matched to a gene: 9. This CDR3 spans 14 amino acids. The DNA for the CDR3 is TGTGCCATCGCTACCCAGGGGGTTGCCTACGAGCAGTACTTC. It is translated as CAIATQGVAYEQYF.

In its sample, this clonotype was seen many times. V is TRBV20-1 and J is TRBJ1-2; D gene unclear. The V and J ends lost 3 bases and 0 bases respectively, with 8 bases between them. Germline V gives CDR1 DFQATT, CDR2 SNEGSKA (reference sequence). This CDR3 is 13 amino acids long. CDR3 coding DNA: TGCAGTGCTAGGAGGGCAACTAACTATGGCTACACCTTC. This encodes CSARRATNYGYTF.

Many counts were recorded for this clonotype. This chain links TRBV11-2 with TRBJ1-2; D may be TRBD1 (5 bases). Trimming removed 4 bases at V and 8 bases at J, with 26 bases between. This CDR3 is built from 17 residues. CDR1 SGHAT and CDR2 FQNNGV come from the germline V gene. This chain's CDR3 is CASSSLPAGQGVGGYTF. The DNA of the CDR3 is TGTGCCAGCAGCTCGCTACCAGCAGGGCAGGGCGTGGGGGGCTACACCTTC.

This clonotype was recorded many times. V usage is TRBV6-5 and J usage is TRBJ2-5; perhaps TRBD2 as D (6 bases). Trimming shortened V by 7 bases and J by 1 base, and 13 bases separated the two germline ends. CDR3 length: 14 amino acids. Germline V gene lookup returns CDR1 MNHEY and CDR2 SVGAGI. CDR3 sequence: CASTVSGSQETQYF. The CDR3 bases are TGTGCCAGCACTGTAAGCGGGTCCCAAGAGACCCAGTACTTC.

This clonotype was seen at least ten times. The chain joins TRBV20-1 to TRBJ2-5, with 8 bases that match TRBD1. With V trimmed by 6 bases and J by 5 bases, 8 bases remained unmatched. This CDR3 is 13 amino acids long. Germline CDR1 and CDR2: DFQATT and SNEGSKA (reference sequence). The CDR3 spells CSADDRGSETQYF. The CDR3 coding sequence is TGCAGTGCCGACGACAGGGGCTCGGAGACCCAGTACTTC.

In DNA, the CDR3 is TGCGCCAGCAGTGTCCCGCCGGGACTGCGAGCCAATGAGCAGTTCTTC. Encoded protein: CASSVPPGLRANEQFF. V and J are TRBV5-1 and TRBJ2-1, with TRBD2 as a possible D gene (6 bases). There are 16 residues in the CDR3. The V end lost 5 bases, the J end lost 6 bases, and 21 bases lay between the germline ends. The V gene's germline CDR1 is SGHRS and CDR2 YFSETQ.

At least ten counts were recorded for this clonotype. This chain connects TRBV2 to TRBJ2-7; 8 bases match TRBD1. The V and J ends lost 6 bases and 4 bases, in that order; junction bases with no gene match: 8. Germline V gene data show CDR1 as SNHLY and CDR2 as FYNNEI. The CDR3 has 14 residues. The CDR3 reads CASRSDRASYEQYF. The CDR3 bases are TGTGCCAGCAGGTCGGACAGGGCCTCTTACGAGCAGTACTTC.

This clonotype was counted ten times or more. This chain joins TRBV20-1 and TRBJ1-1; no reliable D call. Germline loops: CDR1 DFQATT, CDR2 SNEGSKA (reference sequence). The CDR3 spans 15 residues. V lost 0 bases to trimming and J lost 0 bases, with 11 bases between them. This CDR3 reads CSAREVGPMNTEAFF. The CDR3 DNA reads TGCAGTGCTAGAGAGGTTGGTCCCATGAACACTGAAGCTTTCTTT.

Only a few counts were recorded for this clonotype. The J gene is TRBJ1-2, the V gene TRBV3-1, with D tentatively TRBD1 (6 bases). The germline V gene encodes CDR1 LGHDT and CDR2 YNNKEL (reference sequence). Trimming took 4 bases from V and 7 from J, leaving 13 bases between them. The CDR3 spans 13 residues. CDR3 sequence: CASSPRTDGGYTF. CDR3 in DNA: TGTGCCAGCAGCCCCCGGACAGATGGTGGCTACACCTTC.

The V call is TRBV20-1, the J call TRBJ1-1; D unresolved. Germline assignment: CDR1 DFQATT and CDR2 SNEGSKA (reference sequence). The CDR3 consists of 15 residues. Trimming removed 0 bases at V and 0 bases at J, with 11 bases between. The CDR3 DNA sequence: TGCAGTGCTAGAGAGGTCAGATCAATGAACACTGAAGCTTTCTTT. This gives the protein CSAREVRSMNTEAFF.

In this sample, this clonotype turned up many times. This sequence joins TRBV11-1 and TRBJ2-2, with TRBD1 matching over 7 bases. Per the germline V gene, CDR1 is SGHAT and CDR2 is FQDESV (reference sequence). The CDR3 is 13 residues long. V shed 8 bases, J shed 3 bases, and the junction held 3 bases outside the gene matches. DNA for the CDR3: TGTGCCAGCCGACAGGGTTACACCGGGGAGCTGTTTTTT. This gives the protein CASRQGYTGELFF.